These 5 T cell receptor beta chains came from one sample sequenced in a study of CD8 T cells in ankylosing spondylitis (dated by TCRdb to about 2017). Overall results and qualifications from the work: A TCR beta motif of fewer than 10 highly homologous amino acid variants appeared characteristic of blood from ankylosing spondylitis patients.

Library preparation was by 5' RACE. Instrument on record: Illumina HiSeq 2500. TCRdb passed the public sequencing reads through fastp at Q25 and MiXCR, retaining productive beta sequences. Merged by CDR3 protein, the rows form single entries marked with the most common genes and DNA. This sample has approximately 440,000 distinct CDR3 sequences in its table, and over 15% of those were observed once. Over 0.9% of the sample goes to the ten largest clones. Their antigen targets remain unknown. The specimen sequenced was blood, either unsorted or a sorted T cell fraction (not recorded which). These receptors were collected from a male donor with ankylosing spondylitis.

The DNA of the CDR3 is TGCAGTGTACTACGACAGGGGAAGAACTATGGCTACACCTTC. It is translated as CSVLRQGKNYGYTF. The rearrangement joins TRBV20-1 to TRBJ1-2; TRBD1 aligns across 8 bases. There are 14 residues in the CDR3. Germline trimming cut 7 bases from V and 2 bases from J; bases unmatched to any gene: 9. Germline CDR1 DFQATT, CDR2 SNEGSKA (reference sequence).

The rearrangement uses TRBV20-1 and TRBJ2-4; D is uncertain. This CDR3 contains 15 residues. V lost 1 base and J 0 bases, leaving 10 bases between the germline ends. Germline assignment: CDR1 DFQATT and CDR2 SNEGSKA (reference sequence). The CDR3 coding sequence is TGCAGTGCTAGAGCAGAGAACCTAGCCAAAAACATTCAGTACTTC. It codes for CSARAENLAKNIQYF.

This clonotype was seen only a few times. V gene TRBV20-1 combines with J gene TRBJ1-2; no reliable D call. Trimming removed 3 bases at V and 1 base at J, with 21 bases between. Germline V gene sequence: CDR1 DFQATT, CDR2 SNEGSKA (reference sequence). CDR3 length: 17 residues. The CDR3 sequence: CSASRGLLLANNYGYTF. As DNA, the CDR3 is TGCAGTGCTAGCAGAGGCCTCCTTCTGGCAAATAACTATGGCTACACCTTC.

Only a few counts were recorded for this clonotype. The rearrangement links TRBV7-2 to TRBJ2-1; 7 nucleotides agree with TRBD2. The CDR3 extends over 16 amino acids. J gave up 2 bases and V 5 bases, and 9 bases lay outside the gene matches. Germline lookup yields CDR1 SGHTA and CDR2 FQGNSA. As DNA, the CDR3 is TGTGCCAGCAGCCGAGGTGGGGGGGTGGCCTACAATGAGCAGTTCTTC. It specifies CASSRGGGVAYNEQFF.

This clonotype turned up a few times. The chain joins TRBV11-2 to TRBJ2-3, with 9 nucleotides matching TRBD1. Trimming at V came to 5 bases and at J to 0 bases, leaving 3 bases not matched to a gene. This CDR3 spans 15 amino acids. The germline CDR1 and CDR2 sequences are SGHAT and FQNNGV. CDR3 loop: CASSTTGGSTDTQYF. Written as DNA, the CDR3 is TGTGCCAGCAGCACGACAGGGGGGAGCACAGATACGCAGTATTTT.